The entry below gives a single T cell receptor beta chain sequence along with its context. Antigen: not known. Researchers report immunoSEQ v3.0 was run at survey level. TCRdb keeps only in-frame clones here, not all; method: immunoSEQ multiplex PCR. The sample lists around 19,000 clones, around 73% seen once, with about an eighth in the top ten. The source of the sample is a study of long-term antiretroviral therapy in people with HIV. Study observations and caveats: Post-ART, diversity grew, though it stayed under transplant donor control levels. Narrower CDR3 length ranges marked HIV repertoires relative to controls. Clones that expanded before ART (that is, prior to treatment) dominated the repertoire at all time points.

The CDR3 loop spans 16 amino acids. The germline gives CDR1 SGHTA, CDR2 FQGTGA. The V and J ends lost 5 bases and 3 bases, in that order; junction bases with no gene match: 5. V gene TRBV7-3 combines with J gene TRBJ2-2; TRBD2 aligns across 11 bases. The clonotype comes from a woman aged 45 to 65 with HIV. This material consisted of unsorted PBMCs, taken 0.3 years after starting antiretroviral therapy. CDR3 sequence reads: CASSVHSGGDTGELFF. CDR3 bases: TGTGCCAGCAGCGTTCATAGCGGGGGGGACACCGGGGAGCTGTTTTTT. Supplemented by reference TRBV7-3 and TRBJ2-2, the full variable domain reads GAGVSQTPSNKVTEKGKYVELRCDPISGHTALYWYRQSLGQGPEFLIYFQGTGAADDSGLPNDRFFAVRPEGSVSTLKIQRTERGDSAVYLCASSVHSGGDTGELFFGEGSRLTVL.